The TCR beta chain under discussion was sequenced for a study of blood T cell repertoires in COVID-19. Turning to the study itself: In each case, the material was cDNA or gDNA derived from T cells, B-cell-depleted T cells, or PBMCs.

The junction had 6 bases not matched to a gene; V was cut back by 5 bases and J by 4 bases. The CDR3 consists of 17 residues. CDR1 and CDR2 (germline): MGHDK, SYGVNS. In the study's own analysis: For nucleated cells, counts were estimated from reference gene primer amplification. The repertoire was sequenced with immunoSEQ multiplex PCR; TCRdb's copy has only in-frame clones and lacks some. Clonal size and the V and J genes are those of that table, whereas D and trimming came from the DNA. The sample has about 170,000 clones, more than 70% seen once. The receptor's source is a woman in her 70s who had recovered from COVID-19. The rearrangement links TRBV25-1 to TRBJ2-2, with 14 bases aligning to TRBD2. The specimen was peripheral blood. DNA of the CDR3: TGTGCCAGCAGTACTGGGACTAGCGGGAGTCTCACCGGGGAGCTGTTTTTT. Its translation: CASSTGTSGSLTGELFF.